This entry describes one TCR beta chain. Its specificity is unknown. The junction and the germline gene differ at one end; a read error may be behind it. These data are taken from a study of cytomegalovirus exposure and HLA in healthy donors. PCR amplification relied on 60 Vbeta primers (plus 13 Jbeta primers). Sequenced by immunoSEQ multiplex PCR; TCRdb stores in-frame clones only, minus some. The repertoire consists of approximately 110,000 clones, with around 77% occurring once and the leading ten covering 9.5% to 15%. Study findings and constraints: In a later analysis, TCR association rates varied by HLA locus: DRB1 most, HLA-C fewest. Upon later analysis, HLA-associated TCR beta chains proved more clonally expanded than other, equally common chains.

The CDR3 has 14 residues. Germline CDR1 and CDR2: MNHNY and SVGAGI (reference sequence). The chain combines TRBV6-6 with TRBJ2-7; TRBD2 matches 7 bases. The sequencing sample was made of PBMCs. This receptor was taken from a woman in her forties in good health and CMV-seropositive. The CDR3 bases are TGTGCCAGCAGCCCTAGCGGTTCCTCCTACGAACAGTACTTC. Translation gives CASSPSGSSYEQYF.